This record covers a single TCR beta chain. The sample is drawn from a study of blood T cell repertoires in COVID-19. Overall study: COVID-19 samples collected from the United States, Italy and Spain covered acute and convalescent phases.

The protocol was immunoSEQ multiplex PCR, while the TCRdb copy is restricted to in-frame clones and leaves out a portion. The sample has around 260,000 clones; roughly 86% are singletons. The CDR3 spans 14 residues. With 2 bases removed from V and 1 base from J, the gap between germline ends came to 11 bases. Germline loops: CDR1 GTSNPN, CDR2 SVGIG (reference sequence). This chain connects TRBV30 to TRBJ1-1, with D unclear. The sequence came from a human donor in a cohort sampled during active COVID-19. The sample taken for sequencing was peripheral blood. CDR3 region: CAWSYGEGNTEAFF. CDR3 in DNA: TGTGCCTGGAGTTACGGCGAGGGGAACACTGAAGCTTTCTTT.